The clone carrying this T cell receptor (beta chain) was picked up one time. The target antigen is unknown. The CDR3 runs 17 residues. Germline assignment: CDR1 SGHRS and CDR2 YFSETQ. The ends were cut back, 2 bases at V and 4 bases at J, with 19 bases in the middle. Before the COVID-19 pandemic, during about 2010-2019, CD4+ T cells were taken from unexposed donors. This entry belongs to a study of CD4 T cells in relation to SARS-CoV-2 and coronaviruses. Study-wide results and caveats: This crossreactivity analysis covered spike protein alone, no other viral proteins. According to naive versus memory sequencing, detected responses are memory recall, not newly primed. Each donor contributed either pre-pandemic or post-infection samples, not both.

Clones were read by immunoSEQ multiplex PCR, and TCRdb kept only the in-frame ones, dropping some. The table records just under 65,000 clones, roughly 93% of them present only once. The chain has TRBV5-1 and TRBJ2-1, with D perhaps being TRBD1 or TRBD2 (5 bases each). The sequence came from a human donor in good health. The specimen was naive CD4+ T cells from PBMCs. Regarding subset: naive CD4+ T cells isolated by negative enrichment. CDR3 amino acids: CASSFSRDHLTYNEQFF. CDR3 coding DNA: TGCGCCAGCAGCTTCAGCAGGGACCACTTAACGTACAATGAGCAGTTCTTC.